These 20 T cell receptor beta chains share one sample of origin, sequenced in a study of identical twins. TCRdb ran MiXCR on the 5' RACE reads and lists one entry per CDR3 protein. Of just over 500,000 distinct CDR3 sequences in the sample, around 20% were seen once. The data were also submitted as part of a second study, on T cells expressing NK-cell markers.

The sequenced sample was CD4+ T cells sorted from blood. Receptors were obtained from a woman aged 18-35 years in good health.

This clonotype has at least ten counts. The rearrangement uses TRBV7-2 and TRBJ1-1; D gene uncertain. The CDR3 is made up of 14 amino acids. Germline loops: CDR1 SGHTA, CDR2 FQGNSA. Trimming left V 3 bases short and J 1 base short, with 9 bases between. CDR3 sequence reads: CASSFLSGNTEAFF. DNA for the CDR3: TGTGCCAGCAGCTTTTTGTCTGGGAACACTGAAGCTTTCTTT.

This sequence joins TRBV20-1 and TRBJ2-3; no clear D. The CDR3 length is 10 residues. Looked up from germline, CDR1 is DFQATT and CDR2 is SNEGSKA (reference sequence). The V and J ends lost 7 bases and 9 bases respectively, with 11 bases between them. In DNA, the CDR3 is TGCAGTGTCAACGGGCCCACGCAGTATTTT. Amino acid sequence: CSVNGPTQYF.

The genes are TRBV12-3 or TRBV12-4 and TRBJ2-1, with D perhaps TRBD2 (5 bases). V lost 1 base, J lost 10 bases, and 5 bases lay in between. The CDR3 has 11 amino acids. CDR3 loop: CASSLGLEQFF. Here the CDR3 DNA reads TGTGCCAGCAGTTTAGGACTAGAGCAGTTCTTC.

This sequence joins TRBV2 and TRBJ2-7; 10 nucleotides match TRBD2. CDR3 length: 15 residues. Germline assignment: CDR1 SNHLY and CDR2 FYNNEI. V lost 7 bases, J lost 5 bases, and 11 bases stayed unmatched. The CDR3 nucleotides are TGTGCCAGCATGGGAAGCGGGGGGGCCTTCAACGAGCAGTACTTC. Its protein product is CASMGSGGAFNEQYF.

This chain connects TRBV7-3 to TRBJ2-7; 9 bases are shared with TRBD1. Germline CDR1 is SGHTA and CDR2 is FQGTGA. The CDR3 runs to 14 residues. Trimming removed 3 bases from V and 2 bases from J; junction bases left unmatched: 2. CDR3 region: CASSFGQGTYEQYF. The DNA for the CDR3 is TGTGCCAGCAGCTTCGGACAGGGGACCTACGAGCAGTACTTC. Full variable domain (remainder filled in from reference TRBV7-3 and TRBJ2-7): GAGVSQTPSNKVTEKGKYVELRCDPISGHTALYWYRQSLGQGPEFLIYFQGTGAADDSGLPNDRFFAVRPEGSVSTLKIQRTERGDSAVYLCASSFGQGTYEQYFGPGTRLTVT.

This clonotype was detected many times. This chain connects TRBV6-5 to TRBJ2-1, with D uncertain. This CDR3 is built from 11 residues. In germline, CDR1 is MNHEY, CDR2 SVGAGI. The V gene lost 7 bases and the J gene lost 6 bases, with 7 bases spanning the gap. The DNA for the CDR3 is TGTGCCAGCACGTGGGGCAATGAGCAGTTCTTC. Its translation: CASTWGNEQFF.

The chain combines TRBV10-3 with TRBJ2-3, with 7 bases identical to TRBD1. Germline V gene data show CDR1 as ENHRY and CDR2 as SYGVKD. The J segment lost 4 bases and the V segment lost 7 bases, leaving 8 bases of the junction unmatched. The CDR3 length is 14 residues. DNA of the CDR3: TGTGCCATCACCTCGACAGGGTTTCCAGATACGCAGTATTTT. This codes for CAITSTGFPDTQYF.

Only a few counts were recorded for this clonotype. CDR3 coding DNA: TGTGCCAGCAGCTCAGGGACAGGGAACTACGAGCAGTACTTC. Encoded protein: CASSSGTGNYEQYF. This chain links TRBV7-2 with TRBJ2-7; 9 bases fit TRBD1. The CDR3 has 14 amino acids. V was pared by 4 bases and J by 3 bases, with 4 bases of the junction left unmatched. Germline V gene lookup returns CDR1 SGHTA and CDR2 FQGNSA.

As DNA, the CDR3 is TGTGCCACTAGGGGGCCCGAGACCCAGTACTTC. Protein sequence: CATRGPETQYF. V usage is TRBV10-3 and J usage is TRBJ2-5; 7 bases agree with TRBD1. V shed 10 bases, J shed 5 bases, and the junction held 4 bases outside the gene matches. The CDR3 covers 11 residues. Germline V gives CDR1 ENHRY, CDR2 SYGVKD.

J is TRBJ2-5 and V is TRBV20-1; the D gene is possibly TRBD2 (5 bases). Germline V gene sequence: CDR1 DFQATT, CDR2 SNEGSKA (reference sequence). The V and J ends lost 5 bases and 4 bases respectively, with 17 bases between them. CDR3 length: 14 residues. Here the CDR3 DNA reads TGCAGTGCTCCACCTCTTAGTAGCGCAGAGACCCAGTACTTC. Translation gives CSAPPLSSAETQYF.

V and J are TRBV20-1 and TRBJ2-1; TRBD2 matches at 11 bases. The J segment lost 13 bases and the V segment lost 5 bases, leaving 16 bases of the junction unmatched. The CDR3 contains 15 residues. Germline values: CDR1 DFQATT, CDR2 SNEGSKA (reference sequence). In DNA form, the CDR3 reads TGCAGTGCTCGGGTGACTAGCGGGGCCCGGGGCAAACAGTTCTTC. This encodes CSARVTSGARGKQFF.

This clonotype was picked up a small number of times. The rearrangement links TRBV7-2 to TRBJ1-4, with 9 bases aligning to TRBD1. CDR3 length: 14 residues. CDR1 and CDR2 from the germline V gene are SGHTA and FQGNSA. With V trimmed by 6 bases and J by 7 bases, 6 bases remained unmatched. For the CDR3, the DNA is TGTGCCAGCAGGCCCGGGACAGGGAGTGAAAAACTGTTTTTT. It encodes CASRPGTGSEKLFF. Using reference TRBV7-2 and TRBJ1-4 for the parts outside the CDR3, the full variable domain is GAGVSQSPSNKVTEKGKDVELRCDPISGHTALYWYRQSLGQGLEFLIYFQGNSAPDKSGLPSDRFSAERTGGSVSTLTIQRTQQEDSAVYLCASRPGTGSEKLFFGSGTQLSVL.

The chain uses TRBV7-9 and TRBJ2-1, with TRBD2 as a possible D gene (6 bases). The CDR3 has 12 amino acids. Trimming left V 5 bases short and J 11 bases short, with 13 bases between. Per the germline V gene, CDR1 is SEHNR and CDR2 is FQNEAQ (reference sequence). In DNA, the CDR3 is TGTGCCAGCAGCGCCGTAGCGGCACAGCAGTTCTTC. This sequence encodes CASSAVAAQQFF.

This clonotype was detected ten times or more. The chain links TRBV4-3 to TRBJ2-7; D not certain. Germline assignment: CDR1 LGHNA and CDR2 YSLEER. Trimming shortened V by 0 bases and J by 5 bases, and 17 bases separated the two germline ends. The CDR3 covers 16 residues. The CDR3: CASSQDGRLGLDEQYF. CDR3 DNA: TGCGCCAGCAGCCAAGACGGTCGGTTAGGGTTGGACGAGCAGTACTTC.

This clonotype was observed a few times. The CDR3 region is CSARGSSAMNTEAFF. In nucleotides, the CDR3 is TGCAGTGCTAGAGGCAGTAGTGCGATGAACACTGAAGCTTTCTTT. V is TRBV20-1 and J is TRBJ1-1, with unresolved D. CDR3 size: 15 residues. Deletions cut 1 base from V and 0 bases from J, with 12 bases between. Looked up from germline, CDR1 is DFQATT and CDR2 is SNEGSKA (reference sequence).

The chain employs TRBV29-1 and TRBJ1-1, with TRBD1 identical over 7 bases. CDR3 length: 13 residues. Per the germline V gene, CDR1 is SQVTM and CDR2 is ANQGSEA. V gave up 6 bases and J gave up 6 bases; unmatched junction bases: 10. The CDR3 region is CSVSATGRSEAFF. The CDR3 nucleotides read TGCAGCGTAAGCGCGACAGGGAGGTCTGAAGCTTTCTTT.

In its sample, this clonotype was seen many times. V and J are TRBV12-3 or TRBV12-4 and TRBJ1-2, with TRBD1 matching 7 bases. The CDR3 is 12 residues long. J lost 4 bases, V lost 5 bases, and 1 base had no gene match. CDR3 residues: CASSPGGYGYTF. The CDR3 DNA reads as TGTGCCAGCAGTCCAGGGGGCTATGGCTACACCTTC.

The V and J genes are TRBV20-1 and TRBJ1-2; perhaps TRBD1 as D (5 bases). Looked up from germline, CDR1 is DFQATT and CDR2 is SNEGSKA (reference sequence). Trimming removed 5 bases at V and 2 bases at J, with 12 bases between. The CDR3 has 13 amino acids. In nucleotides, the CDR3 is TGCAGTGCTGGTCAGGGTGTAAACTATGGCTACACCTTC. Translation gives CSAGQGVNYGYTF.

This clonotype turned up a few times. J is TRBJ1-1 and V is TRBV6-5, with 7 bases aligning to TRBD1. This CDR3 is 13 amino acids long. Germline V gene sequence: CDR1 MNHEY, CDR2 SVGAGI. Germline trimming cut 4 bases from V and 6 bases from J; bases unmatched to any gene: 5. The CDR3 loop is CASSFSGTAEAFF. In DNA form, the CDR3 reads TGTGCCAGCAGTTTCTCCGGGACAGCTGAAGCTTTCTTT.

J is TRBJ1-1 and V is TRBV20-1; D ambiguous. V dropped 0 bases and J dropped 4 bases, with 12 bases sitting between them. Germline-derived CDR1 and CDR2 are DFQATT and SNEGSKA (reference sequence). The CDR3 covers 14 residues. CDR3 residues: CSARDPWAGTEAFF. For the CDR3, the DNA is TGCAGTGCTAGAGATCCGTGGGCTGGCACTGAAGCTTTCTTT.